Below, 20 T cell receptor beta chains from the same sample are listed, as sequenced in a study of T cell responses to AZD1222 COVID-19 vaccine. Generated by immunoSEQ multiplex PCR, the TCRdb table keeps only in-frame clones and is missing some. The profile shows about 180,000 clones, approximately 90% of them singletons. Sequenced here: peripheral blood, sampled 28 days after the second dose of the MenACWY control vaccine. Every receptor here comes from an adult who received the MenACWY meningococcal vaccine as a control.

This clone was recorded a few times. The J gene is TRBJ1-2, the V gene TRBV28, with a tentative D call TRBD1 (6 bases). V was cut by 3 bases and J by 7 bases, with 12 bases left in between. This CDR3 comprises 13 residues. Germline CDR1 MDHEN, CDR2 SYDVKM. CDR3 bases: TGTGCCAGCAGTTTTAACTCCAGGGGTGGCTACACCTTC. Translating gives CASSFNSRGGYTF.

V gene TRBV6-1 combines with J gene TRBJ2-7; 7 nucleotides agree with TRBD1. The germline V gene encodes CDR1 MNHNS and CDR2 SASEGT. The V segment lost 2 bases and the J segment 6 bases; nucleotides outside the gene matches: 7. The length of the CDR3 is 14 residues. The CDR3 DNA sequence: TGTGCCAGCAGTGAATGGGGACAGAAACTCGAGCAGTACTTC. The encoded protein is CASSEWGQKLEQYF.

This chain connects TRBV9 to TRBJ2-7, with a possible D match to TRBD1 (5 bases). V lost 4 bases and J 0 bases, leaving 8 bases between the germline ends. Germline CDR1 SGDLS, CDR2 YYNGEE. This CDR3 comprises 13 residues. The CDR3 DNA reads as TGTGCCAGCAGCCCGACAGACTCCTACGAGCAGTACTTC. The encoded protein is CASSPTDSYEQYF. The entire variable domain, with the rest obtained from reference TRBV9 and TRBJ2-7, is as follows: DSGVTQTPKHLITATGQRVTLRCSPRSGDLSVYWYQQSLDQGLQFLIQYYNGEERAKGNILERFSAQQFPDLHSELNLSSLELGDSALYFCASSPTDSYEQYFGPGTRLTVT.

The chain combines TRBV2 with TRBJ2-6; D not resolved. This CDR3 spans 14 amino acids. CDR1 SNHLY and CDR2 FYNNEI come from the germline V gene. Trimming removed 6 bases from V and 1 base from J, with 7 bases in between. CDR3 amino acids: CASRRSSGANVLTF. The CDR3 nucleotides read TGTGCCAGCAGGAGGTCATCTGGGGCCAACGTCCTGACTTTC.

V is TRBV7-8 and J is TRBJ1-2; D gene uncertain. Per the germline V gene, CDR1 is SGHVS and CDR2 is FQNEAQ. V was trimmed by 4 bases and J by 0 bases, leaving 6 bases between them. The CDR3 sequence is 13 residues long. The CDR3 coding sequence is TGTGCCAGCAGCTCAACAGCTAACTATGGCTACACCTTC. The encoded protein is CASSSTANYGYTF.

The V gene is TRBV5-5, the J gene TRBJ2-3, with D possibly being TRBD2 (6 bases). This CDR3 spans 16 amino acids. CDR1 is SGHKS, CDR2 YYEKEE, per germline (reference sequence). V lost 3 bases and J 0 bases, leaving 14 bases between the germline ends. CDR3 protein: CASSSARDFSTDTQYF. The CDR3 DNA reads TGTGCCAGCAGCTCCGCGAGGGACTTTAGCACAGATACGCAGTATTTT.

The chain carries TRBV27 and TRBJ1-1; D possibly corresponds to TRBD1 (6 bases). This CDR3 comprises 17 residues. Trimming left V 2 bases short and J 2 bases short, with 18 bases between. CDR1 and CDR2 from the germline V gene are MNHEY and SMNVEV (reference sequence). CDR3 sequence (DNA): TGTGCCAGCAGTTTAGACCGCGGACAGAAGCAAAACACTGAAGCTTTCTTT. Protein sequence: CASSLDRGQKQNTEAFF.

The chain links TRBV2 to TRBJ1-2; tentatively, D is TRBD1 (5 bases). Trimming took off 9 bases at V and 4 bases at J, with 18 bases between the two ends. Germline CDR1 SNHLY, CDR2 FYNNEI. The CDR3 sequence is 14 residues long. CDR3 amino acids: CARGLRDRPYGYTF. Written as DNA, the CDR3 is TGTGCCAGAGGCCTCCGGGACCGCCCCTATGGCTACACCTTC.

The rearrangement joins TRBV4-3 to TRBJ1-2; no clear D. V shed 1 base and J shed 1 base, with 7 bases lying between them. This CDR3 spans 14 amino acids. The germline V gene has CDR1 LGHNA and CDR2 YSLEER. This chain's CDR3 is CASSQGRDNYGYTF. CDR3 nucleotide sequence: TGCGCCAGCAGCCAAGGGAGGGATAACTATGGCTACACCTTC.

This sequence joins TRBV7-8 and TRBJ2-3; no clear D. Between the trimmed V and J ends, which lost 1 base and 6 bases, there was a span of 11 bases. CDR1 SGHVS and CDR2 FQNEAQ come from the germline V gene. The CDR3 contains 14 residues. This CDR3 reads CASSLGPAYDTQYF. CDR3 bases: TGTGCCAGCAGCTTAGGTCCAGCCTATGATACGCAGTATTTT.

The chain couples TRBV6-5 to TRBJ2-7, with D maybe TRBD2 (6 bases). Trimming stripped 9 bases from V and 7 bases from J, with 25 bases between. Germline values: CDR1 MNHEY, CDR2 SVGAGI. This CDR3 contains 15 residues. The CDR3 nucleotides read TGTGCCAGTTTAACGAGAGGCGGGGCCCCGGGGGAGCAGTACTTC. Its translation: CASLTRGGAPGEQYF.

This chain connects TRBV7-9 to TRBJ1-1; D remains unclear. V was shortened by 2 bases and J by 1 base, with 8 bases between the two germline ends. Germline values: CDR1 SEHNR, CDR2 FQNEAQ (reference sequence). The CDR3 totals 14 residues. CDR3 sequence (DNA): TGTGCCAGCAGCTTAATTTCAGGGAACACTGAAGCTTTCTTT. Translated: CASSLISGNTEAFF.

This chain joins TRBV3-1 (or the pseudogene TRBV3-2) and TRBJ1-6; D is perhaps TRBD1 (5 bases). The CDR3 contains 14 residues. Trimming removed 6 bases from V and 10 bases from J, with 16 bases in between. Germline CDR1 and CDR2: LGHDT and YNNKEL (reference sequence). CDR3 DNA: TGTGCCAGCAGTTCCGGGACTCTGGGATCACCCCTCCACTTT. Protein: CASSSGTLGSPLHF.

CDR3 region: CASSSGTGRGNIQYF. For the CDR3, the DNA is TGTGCCAGCAGCTCGGGGACAGGACGTGGAAACATTCAGTACTTC. The chain recombines TRBV5-6 with TRBJ2-4; 8 positions agree with TRBD1. The CDR3 covers 15 residues. V lost 3 bases and J lost 6; bases outside the gene matches: 8. From germline, CDR1 is SGHDT and CDR2 YYEEEE.

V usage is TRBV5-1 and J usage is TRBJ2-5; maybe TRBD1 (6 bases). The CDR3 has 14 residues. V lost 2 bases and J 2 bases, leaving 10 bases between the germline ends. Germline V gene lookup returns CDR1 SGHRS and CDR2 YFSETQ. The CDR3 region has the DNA TGCGCCAGCAGCTTAGGACAGCCTCAAGAGACCCAGTACTTC. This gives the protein CASSLGQPQETQYF.

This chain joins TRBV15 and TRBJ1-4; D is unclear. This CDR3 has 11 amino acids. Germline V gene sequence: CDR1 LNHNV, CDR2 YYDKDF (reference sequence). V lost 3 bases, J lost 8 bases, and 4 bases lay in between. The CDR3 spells CATSSIEKLFF. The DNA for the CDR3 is TGTGCCACCAGCAGCATAGAAAAACTGTTTTTT.

The CDR3 region has the DNA TGTGCCAGCAGCTCGCAGGGGGCTCCGGGCAATCAGCCCCAGCATTTT. This codes for CASSSQGAPGNQPQHF. V and J are TRBV5-6 and TRBJ1-5, with 8 bases lining up with TRBD1. Trimming removed 3 bases from V and 2 bases from J; junction bases left unmatched: 7. Germline V gene lookup returns CDR1 SGHDT and CDR2 YYEEEE. The CDR3 consists of 16 residues.

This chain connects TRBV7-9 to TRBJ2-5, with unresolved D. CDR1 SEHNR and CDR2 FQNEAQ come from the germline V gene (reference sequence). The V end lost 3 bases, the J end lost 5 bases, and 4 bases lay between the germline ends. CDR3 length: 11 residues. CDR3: CASSFTETQYF. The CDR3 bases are TGTGCCAGCAGCTTTACGGAGACCCAGTACTTC.

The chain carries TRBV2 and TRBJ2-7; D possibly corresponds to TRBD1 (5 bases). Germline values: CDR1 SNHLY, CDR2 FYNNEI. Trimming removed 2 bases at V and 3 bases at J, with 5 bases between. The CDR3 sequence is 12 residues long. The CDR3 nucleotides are TGTGCCAGCAGTGAACAGGGCTACGAGCAGTACTTC. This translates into CASSEQGYEQYF.

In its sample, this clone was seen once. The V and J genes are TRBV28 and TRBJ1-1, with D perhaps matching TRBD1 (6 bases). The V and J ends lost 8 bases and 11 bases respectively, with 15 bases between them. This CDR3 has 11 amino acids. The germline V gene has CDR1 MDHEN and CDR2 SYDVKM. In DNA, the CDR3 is TGTGCCAGCCAGAAGGGACAACTGGCTTTCTTT. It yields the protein CASQKGQLAFF.